This T cell receptor (beta chain) was retrieved from a study of shared clonotypes between healthy human individuals. TCRdb keeps only in-frame clones here, not all; method: immunoSEQ multiplex PCR. Of about 2.2 million clones in the sample, just over 90% are singletons; the top ten hold more than 1.5%. Germline trimming cut 4 bases from V and 4 bases from J; bases unmatched to any gene: 6. The CDR3 spans 15 residues. The germline gives CDR1 SGHRS, CDR2 YFSETQ. Terminally differentiated effector memory CD45RA+ cells were left out of the naive CD8 fraction, which was CD45RO-negative and positively selected for CCR7.

This receptor was obtained from a man aged 18-30 years in good health. Some clones in this sample may be carry-over from other donors' samples. The sample consisted of naive CD8+ T cells from PBMCs. The V gene is TRBV5-1, the J gene TRBJ2-7; 12 nucleotides agree with TRBD2. The DNA of the CDR3 is TGCGCCAGCAGCCTACGACTAGCGGGAGCTTACGAGCAGTACTTC. This codes for CASSLRLAGAYEQYF.